This TCR beta chain was sequenced during a study of T cells in Graves' hyperthyroidism and ophthalmopathy. It was RNA transcripts that yielded the amplified TCR beta CDR3 regions. HTBI primers drove first-round RT-PCR of the TCR CDR3. TCRdb itself ran the multiplex PCR reads through MiXCR, one entry per CDR3 protein. The sample has fewer than 750,000 distinct CDR3 sequences, roughly 14% seen once. This clonotype was found many times. The sequencing input was blood. The clonotype was recovered from a woman aged 40 to 50 with Graves' ophthalmopathy.

DNA of the CDR3: TGTGCCAGCACCCAAATACAGGGGGCTGGAAACACCATATATTTT. Its translation: CASTQIQGAGNTIYF. The J gene is TRBJ1-3, the V gene TRBV6-1, with 8 bases lining up with TRBD1. This CDR3 has 15 amino acids. The germline CDR1 and CDR2 sequences are MNHNS and SASEGT. The junction had 7 bases not matched to a gene; V was cut back by 7 bases and J by 2 bases.